One and the same sample provided the 12 T cell receptor beta chains below, sequenced in a study of regulatory T cells in long-lasting Graves disease (dated by TCRdb to about 2021). What the time point label conveys for this sample: newly diagnosed GD, antithyroid drugs for less than 3 months. For both TCR sequencing and RNA sequencing, RNA was extracted from PBMCs in TRIzol. Library method: multiplex PCR. Sequencing was performed on an Illumina HiSeq 4000. CDR3 regions were amplified by Arm-PCR with iRepertoire HTBI primers to construct TCR beta libraries. In-frame beta chains were kept once TCRdb had trimmed the public reads at Q25 with fastp and called clones with MiXCR. Rows with one shared CDR3 protein collapse into an entry with the most common genes and DNA. Here the sample has 350,000 to 450,000 distinct CDR3 sequences; 15% occur a single time. 16% of the sample belongs to the ten largest clones.

A further study also used this sample, focusing on T cells in Graves' hyperthyroidism and ophthalmopathy.

The sequencing here drew on peripheral blood mononuclear cells (PBMCs), taken at new diagnosis, from a patient treated with antithyroid drugs. These receptors originate from a woman aged 25 to 39 with Graves disease. Donor details come from another sample of the same person, matched by shared clones.

This clonotype was seen repeatedly, ten times or more. This chain links TRBV6-1 with TRBJ2-1, with 11 bases matching TRBD2. The J segment lost 2 bases and the V segment lost 6 bases, leaving 3 bases of the junction unmatched. The germline V gene has CDR1 MNHNS and CDR2 SASEGT. The CDR3 contains 15 residues. The CDR3: CASRGLAGTYNEQFF. The CDR3, as DNA: TGTGCCAGCAGAGGACTAGCGGGTACCTACAATGAGCAGTTCTTC.

The rearrangement uses TRBV20-1 and TRBJ1-5; 8 nucleotides agree with TRBD1. J was trimmed by 4 bases and V by 6 bases; bases with no gene match: 5. Germline values: CDR1 DFQATT, CDR2 SNEGSKA (reference sequence). The CDR3 covers 13 residues. The CDR3 DNA is TGCAGTGCGGAGAGACAGGGGAATCAGCCCCAGCATTTT. Its protein product is CSAERQGNQPQHF.

The CDR3 region has the DNA TGCAGTGTTGAATCGGACAGACGGACAGATACGCAGTATTTT. Translated, it gives CSVESDRRTDTQYF. The V and J genes are TRBV20-1 and TRBJ2-3, with D maybe TRBD1 (6 bases). Germline lookup yields CDR1 DFQATT and CDR2 SNEGSKA (reference sequence). Trimming stripped 7 bases from V and 3 bases from J, with 17 bases between. The CDR3 consists of 14 residues.

This clonotype was detected only a few times. The chain employs TRBV20-1 and TRBJ2-5, with TRBD1 matching 8 bases. The V segment lost 2 bases and the J segment 13 bases; nucleotides outside the gene matches: 12. Germline V gene sequence: CDR1 DFQATT, CDR2 SNEGSKA (reference sequence). There are 13 residues in the CDR3. The CDR3 reads CSARTIYRDRRYF. CDR3 DNA: TGCAGTGCTAGAACAATCTACCGGGACAGGAGGTACTTC.

This clonotype appeared a few times. This chain uses TRBV6-1 with TRBJ2-2; possible D gene TRBD2, 6 bases. The germline V gene encodes CDR1 MNHNS and CDR2 SASEGT. The CDR3 contains 14 residues. V shed 7 bases and J shed 4 bases, with 13 bases lying between them. The CDR3 here is CASIDGSGTGELFF. The CDR3 DNA follows: TGTGCCAGCATCGACGGGAGTGGCACCGGGGAGCTGTTTTTT.

This clonotype was counted many times. The chain joins TRBV20-1 to TRBJ2-7; 7 bases are shared with TRBD2. Losses at the gene ends were 3 bases for V and 2 bases for J; bases not matched to a gene: 7. Germline loops: CDR1 DFQATT, CDR2 SNEGSKA (reference sequence). There are 14 residues in the CDR3. Written as DNA, the CDR3 is TGCAGTGCTAGTCCCCGGACTAGTCCCTACGAGCAGTACTTC. It specifies CSASPRTSPYEQYF.

This clonotype has at least ten counts. The CDR3 bases are TGCAGTGCTAGAGCTCCCCCCGCGGGCCTGTACTTC. It translates to CSARAPPAGLYF. This chain connects TRBV20-1 to TRBJ2-7, with D possibly TRBD2 on 5 matching bases. The CDR3 is made up of 12 amino acids. Trimming stripped 1 base from V and 12 bases from J, with 16 bases between. The germline CDR1 and CDR2 sequences are DFQATT and SNEGSKA (reference sequence).

Note on this clonotype: Only one base separates this from a far larger clonotype, so it likely reflects a read error. This chain joins TRBV6-2 or TRBV6-3 and TRBJ1-1; D possibly corresponds to TRBD1 (6 bases). The CDR3 loop spans 15 amino acids. CDR1 and CDR2 from the germline V gene are MNHEY and SVGEGT. Trimming cost V 2 bases and J 1 base, with 11 bases left between them. Here the CDR3 reads CASSYPTRGNTEAFF. The CDR3 coding sequence is TGTGCCAGCAGTTACCCGACCAGGGGGAACACTGAAGCTTTCTTT.

This clonotype turned up a few times. In DNA, the CDR3 is TGTGCCAGCAGCTTGGAAGTGGGGGGCGCGGATGAAAAACTGTTTTTT. The encoded protein is CASSLEVGGADEKLFF. This sequence joins TRBV5-6 and TRBJ1-4, with a possible D match to TRBD1 (6 bases). The CDR3 has 16 amino acids. Germline loops: CDR1 SGHDT, CDR2 YYEEEE. Trimming removed 0 bases from V and 6 bases from J, with 15 bases in between.

In this sample, this clonotype turned up many times. V is TRBV2 and J is TRBJ2-3, with 12 bases that match TRBD2. J gave up 5 bases and V 1 base, and 4 bases lay outside the gene matches. CDR1 SNHLY and CDR2 FYNNEI come from the germline V gene. CDR3 length: 16 residues. CDR3 residues: CASSEGTSGTLDTQYF. CDR3 coding DNA: TGTGCCAGCAGTGAAGGGACTAGCGGGACGTTAGATACGCAGTATTTT. Full variable domain (outside the CDR3, taken from reference TRBV2 and TRBJ2-3): EPEVTQTPSHQVTQMGQEVILRCVPISNHLYFYWYRQILGQKVEFLVSFYNNEISEKSEIFDDQFSVERPDGSNFTLKIRSTKLEDSAMYFCASSEGTSGTLDTQYFGPGTRLTVL.

Ten or more counts support this clonotype. This chain joins TRBV12-3 or TRBV12-4 and TRBJ2-2; D is unclear. The V and J ends lost 6 bases and 11 bases respectively, with 7 bases between them. The CDR3 has 10 residues. Here the CDR3 DNA reads TGTGCCAGCAGCAATGACGAGCTGTTTTTT. It encodes CASSNDELFF.

This clonotype was found many times. The chain carries TRBV30 and TRBJ1-1; possible D gene TRBD1, 6 bases. There are 15 residues in the CDR3. The ends were cut back, 1 base at V and 1 base at J, with 13 bases in the middle. CDR1 is GTSNPN and CDR2 is SVGIG in the germline V gene (reference sequence). The CDR3 protein is CAWSAGAGGNTEAFF. The CDR3 DNA reads as TGTGCCTGGAGTGCAGGGGCCGGGGGGAACACTGAAGCTTTCTTT.